A single sample gave rise to the 22 T cell receptor beta chains below, sequenced in a study of PD-L1 blockade in urothelial cancer. Some clones are missing from TCRdb's copy, which holds only in-frame ones; the method was immunoSEQ multiplex PCR. The table has 50,000 or so clones, around 84% seen once; the top ten hold about 20%. Time point meaning: pretreatment peripheral blood. Sequenced here: PBMCs, sampled around atezolizumab (anti-PD-L1) treatment. The receptor set was obtained from a man in his 60s with urothelial cancer.

This clone was counted between two and nine times. V is TRBV19 and J is TRBJ1-1; D is uncertain. CDR1 and CDR2 from the germline V gene are LNHDA and SQIVND (reference sequence). The CDR3 covers 12 residues. Trimming removed 3 bases at V and 4 bases at J, with 6 bases between. CDR3 in amino acids: CASSIGSTEAFF. The CDR3 bases are TGTGCCAGTAGTATTGGCAGCACTGAAGCTTTCTTT.

The V call is TRBV19, the J call TRBJ2-1; 7 positions agree with TRBD1. The CDR3 runs 15 residues. V shed 5 bases, J shed 14 bases, and the junction held 18 bases outside the gene matches. Germline CDR1 LNHDA, CDR2 SQIVND (reference sequence). The CDR3 spells CASSSWTGDNPRKFF. Here the CDR3 DNA reads TGTGCCAGTAGTTCTTGGACAGGCGATAACCCGCGCAAGTTCTTC.

This sequence joins TRBV15 and TRBJ2-3; TRBD2 aligns across 11 bases. This CDR3 has 20 amino acids. Germline values: CDR1 LNHNV, CDR2 YYDKDF (reference sequence). V trimming: 1 base; J trimming: 2 bases; junction bases outside the gene matches: 14. This chain's CDR3 is CATSRGTTSGAPRTTDTQYF. The CDR3 DNA is TGTGCCACCAGCAGAGGTACGACTAGCGGGGCGCCTCGAACCACAGATACGCAGTATTTT.

CDR3 sequence: CASSEGQSGNTIYF. In DNA, the CDR3 is TGTGCCAGCAGTGAGGGACAGTCAGGAAACACCATATATTTT. The chain uses TRBV6-1 and TRBJ1-3, with 7 positions matching TRBD1. The CDR3 is 14 amino acids. V was clipped by 3 bases and J by 4 bases; unmatched bases: 3. Per germline, CDR1 MNHNS and CDR2 SASEGT.

In this sample, this clone turned up once. V usage is TRBV29-1 and J usage is TRBJ2-1; TRBD1 matches at 10 bases. CDR3 size: 14 residues. The germline gives CDR1 SQVTM, CDR2 ANQGSEA. Trimming at V came to 7 bases and at J to 5 bases, leaving 8 bases not matched to a gene. The CDR3 loop is CSGATGGNNNEQFF. In DNA, the CDR3 is TGCAGCGGTGCGACAGGGGGCAATAACAATGAGCAGTTCTTC.

This chain uses TRBV30 with TRBJ2-5; D may be TRBD1 (6 bases). The ends were cut back, 0 bases at V and 6 bases at J, with 14 bases in the middle. The CDR3 is made up of 14 amino acids. CDR1 and CDR2 from the germline V gene are GTSNPN and SVGIG (reference sequence). The chain's CDR3 is CAWSVIGGSKTQYF. The CDR3 DNA reads as TGTGCCTGGAGTGTAATAGGGGGAAGTAAGACCCAGTACTTC.

This clone has more than one count but fewer than ten. This rearrangement joins TRBV19 to TRBJ1-1; no clear D. V lost 8 bases and J 3 bases, leaving 13 bases between the germline ends. Germline loops: CDR1 LNHDA, CDR2 SQIVND (reference sequence). The CDR3 extends over 13 amino acids. CDR3 nucleotides: TGTGCCAGTGGATTAACAGTGGACACTGAAGCTTTCTTT. Translation: CASGLTVDTEAFF. Full variable domain (rest looked up from reference TRBV19 and TRBJ1-1): DGGITQSPKYLFRKEGQNVTLSCEQNLNHDAMYWYRQDPGQGLRLIYYSQIVNDFQKGDIAEGYSVSREKKESFPLTVTSAQKNPTAFYLCASGLTVDTEAFFGQGTRLTVV.

The chain uses TRBV19 and TRBJ1-4, with 8 bases fitting TRBD1. CDR1 and CDR2 from the germline V gene are LNHDA and SQIVND (reference sequence). The ends lost 9 bases at V and 4 bases at J; junction bases unmatched: 13. This CDR3 is built from 16 residues. CDR3 sequence (DNA): TGTGCCAGCAGGACAGGGATGACTAGGATTAATGAAAAACTGTTTTTT. Amino acid sequence: CASRTGMTRINEKLFF.

V usage is TRBV9 and J usage is TRBJ1-3; 11 bases are shared with TRBD1. The CDR3 covers 15 residues. The germline gives CDR1 SGDLS, CDR2 YYNGEE. Trimming at V came to 5 bases and at J to 4 bases, leaving 5 bases not matched to a gene. Here the CDR3 reads CASRGQGATGNTIYF. In nucleotides, the CDR3 is TGTGCCAGCAGAGGACAGGGGGCGACGGGAAACACCATATATTTT.

The chain employs TRBV28 and TRBJ2-7; perhaps TRBD1 as D (7 bases). Germline V lookup: CDR1 MDHEN, CDR2 SYDVKM. Trimming pared 2 bases from V and 3 bases from J, leaving 14 bases between. The CDR3 contains 15 residues. The CDR3 protein is CASSLGGGGYYEQYF. As DNA, the CDR3 is TGTGCCAGCAGTTTAGGAGGGGGCGGATACTACGAGCAGTACTTC.

This chain joins TRBV6-5 and TRBJ2-2; unclear D gene. Germline lookup yields CDR1 MNHEY and CDR2 SVGAGI. V was clipped by 2 bases and J by 5 bases, with 6 bases between them. The CDR3 has 13 residues. CDR3 nucleotide sequence: TGTGCCAGCAGTTACCAACATACCGGGGAGCTGTTTTTT. It encodes CASSYQHTGELFF.

This clone has just a few counts. The V gene is TRBV10-3, the J gene TRBJ2-7, with D perhaps TRBD2 (5 bases). The V gene lost 0 bases and the J gene lost 6 bases, with 18 bases spanning the gap. From germline, CDR1 is ENHRY and CDR2 SYGVKD. This CDR3 region has 16 residues. CDR3 sequence reads: CAISESWEIPIGEQYF. In nucleotides, the CDR3 is TGTGCCATCAGTGAGTCGTGGGAGATACCGATTGGCGAGCAGTACTTC.

J is TRBJ2-3 and V is TRBV6-1; D is possibly TRBD1 (5 bases). This CDR3 comprises 14 residues. Germline V gene lookup returns CDR1 MNHNS and CDR2 SASEGT. Trimming removed 1 base from V and 4 bases from J, with 9 bases in between. Here the CDR3 reads CASSEVRAPDTQYF. DNA of the CDR3: TGTGCCAGCAGTGAAGTCAGGGCCCCAGATACGCAGTATTTT.

This sequence joins TRBV25-1 and TRBJ2-7; 7 bases are a match to TRBD2. V lost 4 bases and J lost 4; bases outside the gene matches: 4. Germline-derived CDR1 and CDR2 are MGHDK and SYGVNS. The CDR3 runs to 13 residues. CDR3 sequence: CASSARRGYEQYF. DNA of the CDR3: TGTGCCAGCAGTGCCAGGCGGGGGTACGAGCAGTACTTC.

V usage is TRBV5-1 and J usage is TRBJ2-2; D is undetermined. Germline-derived CDR1 and CDR2 are SGHRS and YFSETQ. V lost 2 bases, J lost 0 bases, and 11 bases lay in between. The CDR3 loop spans 16 amino acids. In nucleotides, the CDR3 is TGCGCCAGCAGCTTATTGTCAGGATCGAACACCGGGGAGCTGTTTTTT. Translation gives CASSLLSGSNTGELFF.

The J gene is TRBJ1-1, the V gene TRBV5-1; 7 positions agree with TRBD1. Unmatched junction bases numbered 7, after V lost 5 bases and J lost 3 bases. The germline gives CDR1 SGHRS, CDR2 YFSETQ. The CDR3 loop spans 14 amino acids. In DNA form, the CDR3 reads TGCGCCAGCAGGATGACGACAGGGCACACTGAAGCTTTCTTT. This encodes CASRMTTGHTEAFF. Full variable domain (remainder filled in from reference TRBV5-1 and TRBJ1-1): KAGVTQTPRYLIKTRGQQVTLSCSPISGHRSVSWYQQTPGQGLQFLFEYFSETQRNKGNFPGRFSGRQFSNSRSEMNVSTLELGDSALYLCASRMTTGHTEAFFGQGTRLTVV.

The CDR3 spells CASQQGTGNSPLHF. The CDR3 coding sequence is TGTGCCAGCCAGCAGGGCACCGGTAATTCACCCCTCCACTTT. The chain is built from TRBV10-3 and TRBJ1-6, with D possibly TRBD1 on 5 matching bases. This CDR3 comprises 14 residues. Germline loops: CDR1 ENHRY, CDR2 SYGVKD. Trimming removed 10 bases at V and 6 bases at J, with 16 bases between.

This clone was found once. This rearrangement joins TRBV2 to TRBJ2-1; 7 nucleotides agree with TRBD2. CDR1 SNHLY and CDR2 FYNNEI come from the germline V gene. With V trimmed by 8 bases and J by 11 bases, 15 bases remained unmatched. CDR3 length: 14 residues. DNA for the CDR3: TGTGCCAGCGGGTCCGGGACTACCGATCGACAGCAGTTCTTC. Encoded protein: CASGSGTTDRQQFF.

This clone was seen only a few times. The chain couples TRBV30 to TRBJ1-1; D is uncertain. Germline V gene lookup returns CDR1 GTSNPN and CDR2 SVGIG (reference sequence). The ends were cut back, 0 bases at V and 3 bases at J, with 8 bases in the middle. The CDR3 runs 13 residues. CDR3 in DNA: TGTGCCTGGAGTGTTCGGGTCGACACTGAAGCTTTCTTT. The encoded protein is CAWSVRVDTEAFF.

In nucleotides, the CDR3 is TGCGCCAGCAGGCCGGGACTAGCGGGGGACAATGAGCAGTTCTTC. This encodes CASRPGLAGDNEQFF. The chain couples TRBV4-1 to TRBJ2-1, with 14 bases lining up with TRBD2. Germline V gene lookup returns CDR1 MGHRA and CDR2 YSYEKL. The ends lost 6 bases at V and 5 bases at J; junction bases unmatched: 3. The CDR3 is 15 amino acids.

The chain employs TRBV5-1 and TRBJ1-1; 8 bases are shared with TRBD1. After removal of 4 bases from V and 0 bases from J, the junction contained 8 bases not matched to a gene. The CDR3 loop spans 16 amino acids. Germline V gene data show CDR1 as SGHRS and CDR2 as YFSETQ. The DNA of the CDR3 is TGCGCCAGCAGCGCCGGGACAGGAGTCTTGAACACTGAAGCTTTCTTT. The encoded protein is CASSAGTGVLNTEAFF.

The chain joins TRBV7-9 to TRBJ2-2, with D possibly matching TRBD2 (5 bases). V was clipped by 3 bases and J by 6 bases, with 8 bases between them. CDR1 and CDR2 from the germline V gene are SEHNR and FQNEAQ (reference sequence). CDR3 length: 13 residues. In nucleotides, the CDR3 is TGTGCCAGCAGCTTGAGGGTCCCCGGGGAGCTGTTTTTT. Translated, it gives CASSLRVPGELFF.